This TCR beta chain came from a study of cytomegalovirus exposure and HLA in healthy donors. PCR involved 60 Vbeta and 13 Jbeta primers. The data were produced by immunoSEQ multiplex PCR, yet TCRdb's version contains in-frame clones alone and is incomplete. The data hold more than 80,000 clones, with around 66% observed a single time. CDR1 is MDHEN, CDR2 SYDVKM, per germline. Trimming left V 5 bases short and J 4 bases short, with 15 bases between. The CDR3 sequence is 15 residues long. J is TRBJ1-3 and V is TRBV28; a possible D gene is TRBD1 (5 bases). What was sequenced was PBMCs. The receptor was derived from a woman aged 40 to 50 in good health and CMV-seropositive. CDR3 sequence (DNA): TGTGCCAGCAGTGGGGGGTCGACTTCCGGAAACACCATATATTTT. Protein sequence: CASSGGSTSGNTIYF.